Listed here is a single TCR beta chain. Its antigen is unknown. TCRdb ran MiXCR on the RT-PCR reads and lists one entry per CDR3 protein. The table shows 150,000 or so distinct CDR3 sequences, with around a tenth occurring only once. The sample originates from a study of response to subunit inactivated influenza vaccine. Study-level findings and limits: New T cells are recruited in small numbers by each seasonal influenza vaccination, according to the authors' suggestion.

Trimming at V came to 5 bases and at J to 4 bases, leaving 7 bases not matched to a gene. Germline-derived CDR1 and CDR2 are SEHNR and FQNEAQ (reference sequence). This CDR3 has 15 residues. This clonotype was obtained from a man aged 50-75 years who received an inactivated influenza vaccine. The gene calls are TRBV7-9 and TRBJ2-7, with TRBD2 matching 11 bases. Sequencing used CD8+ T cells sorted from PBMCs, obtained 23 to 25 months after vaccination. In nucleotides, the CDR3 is TGTGCCAGCAGCGTAACTAGCGGGAGAATTTACGAGCAGTACTTC. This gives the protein CASSVTSGRIYEQYF.